The 27 T cell receptor beta chains listed next were all sequenced from one sample in a study of T cell repertoires in cytomegalovirus infection. The antigens of these receptors remain unknown. Via MiXCR, TCRdb re-called the reads, giving one row per CDR3 protein. The table has approximately 110,000 distinct CDR3 sequences, around 10% seen once. Source material: PBMCs, sequenced either directly or after in vitro stimulation (not recorded which). These receptors were taken from a human donor in good health (CMV status not recorded). Some clones in this sample may be carry-over from other donors' samples.

The sample holds many counts of this clonotype. The chain links TRBV11-3 to TRBJ2-1; D might be TRBD1 or TRBD2, each matching 5 bases. CDR1 and CDR2 (germline): SGHNT, YENEEA. The CDR3 runs to 13 residues. Trimming left V 5 bases short and J 3 bases short, with 8 bases between. The CDR3 sequence is CASSRDDYNEQFF. The DNA of the CDR3 is TGTGCCAGCAGCCGGGACGACTACAATGAGCAGTTCTTC.

This clonotype appeared a few times. The V and J genes are TRBV12-3 or TRBV12-4 and TRBJ2-1, with a weak D call TRBD2 (6 bases). The CDR3 covers 16 residues. V dropped 3 bases and J dropped 2 bases, with 14 bases sitting between them. CDR3 amino acids: CASSLKRAGTYNEQFF. CDR3 in DNA: TGTGCCAGCAGTTTGAAGCGGGCAGGAACCTACAATGAGCAGTTCTTC.

This clonotype was observed a few times. V is TRBV29-1 and J is TRBJ1-1; D is uncertain. Trimming pared 4 bases from V and 1 base from J, leaving 4 bases between. The CDR3 sequence is 11 residues long. Germline V lookup: CDR1 SQVTM, CDR2 ANQGSEA. The CDR3 is CSVVRNTEAFF. The CDR3 region has the DNA TGCAGCGTTGTGAGGAACACTGAAGCTTTCTTT.

J is TRBJ2-7 and V is TRBV2; tentative D call: TRBD2 (6 bases). The CDR3 is 14 amino acids. Trimming took off 2 bases at V and 1 base at J, with 9 bases between the two ends. Germline values: CDR1 SNHLY, CDR2 FYNNEI. The CDR3 bases are TGTGCCAGCAGTGAACGGGAGACTTCCTACGAGCAGTACTTC. Translation: CASSERETSYEQYF.

The chain is built from TRBV29-1 and TRBJ2-1, with D possibly TRBD2 on 6 matching bases. Looked up from germline, CDR1 is SQVTM and CDR2 is ANQGSEA. V shed 7 bases and J shed 3 bases, with 13 bases lying between them. This CDR3 comprises 13 residues. The CDR3 region is CSAAGTVYNEQFF. The CDR3 region has the DNA TGCAGCGCTGCCGGGACTGTCTACAATGAGCAGTTCTTC.

This clonotype was counted between two and nine times. V usage is TRBV2 and J usage is TRBJ2-2, with D unresolved. The germline V and J ends were trimmed by 7 bases and 4 bases, with 10 bases remaining between them. Germline V gives CDR1 SNHLY, CDR2 FYNNEI. CDR3 length: 13 residues. Written as DNA, the CDR3 is TGTGCCAGCACCAGAGATTTCACCGGGGAGCTGTTTTTT. It encodes CASTRDFTGELFF.

Only a few counts were recorded for this clonotype. V gene TRBV20-1 combines with J gene TRBJ1-5; 10 bases are a match to TRBD1. The CDR3 covers 15 residues. The germline V gene encodes CDR1 DFQATT and CDR2 SNEGSKA (reference sequence). Losses at the gene ends were 1 base for V and 3 bases for J; bases not matched to a gene: 3. The CDR3 loop is CSARAGTGDNQPQHF. In nucleotides, the CDR3 is TGCAGTGCTAGAGCCGGGACAGGGGACAATCAGCCCCAGCATTTT.

This clonotype was counted once. The CDR3: CASTLTTGRQDSPLHF. CDR3 nucleotide sequence: TGTGCCAGCACCCTTACGACGGGACGACAGGATTCACCCCTCCACTTT. The V and J genes are TRBV6-2 or TRBV6-3 and TRBJ1-6; weak D call: TRBD1 (6 bases). CDR3 size: 16 residues. Germline CDR1 and CDR2: MNHEY and SVGEGT. Trimming removed 7 bases from V and 8 bases from J, with 21 bases in between.

In its sample, this clonotype was seen many times. The junction shows a germline mismatch at one end, possibly a read error. This rearrangement joins TRBV7-7 to TRBJ1-6, with TRBD1 matching 7 bases. The V gene's germline CDR1 is SSHAT and CDR2 FNYEAQ (reference sequence). The CDR3 totals 14 residues. The CDR3 sequence: CASSLNRGNSPLHF. The CDR3 DNA reads as TGTGCTAGCAGCTTAAACAGGGGCAATTCACCCCTCCACTTT.

This clonotype was counted many times. This chain uses TRBV7-2 with TRBJ2-7; 7 bases match TRBD1. Trimming removed 5 bases from V and 1 base from J; junction bases left unmatched: 2. CDR3 size: 13 residues. Germline CDR1 is SGHTA and CDR2 is FQGNSA. CDR3 sequence: CASSPGQSYEQYF. The CDR3 DNA sequence: TGTGCCAGCAGCCCGGGACAGTCCTACGAGCAGTACTTC.

This clonotype has ten or more counts. The CDR3 loop is CASSLMGTDGKLFF. The CDR3 bases are TGTGCCAGCAGCTTAATGGGAACTGATGGAAAACTGTTTTTT. This chain joins TRBV7-2 and TRBJ1-4; D call uncertain. CDR3 size: 14 residues. CDR1 SGHTA and CDR2 FQGNSA come from the germline V gene. V lost 2 bases to trimming and J lost 10 bases, with 14 bases between them.

This clonotype was observed a handful of times. J is TRBJ2-1 and V is TRBV6-2 or TRBV6-3; D is unclear. Trimming took 5 bases from V and 8 from J, leaving 19 bases between them. In germline, CDR1 is MNHEY, CDR2 SVGEGT. The CDR3 extends over 15 amino acids. Written as DNA, the CDR3 is TGTGCCAGCAGTGCTCGAAGTCTAGTGGTGGATGAGCAGTTCTTC. It is translated as CASSARSLVVDEQFF.

The genes are TRBV6-6 and TRBJ2-7, with 9 bases fitting TRBD1. Germline assignment: CDR1 MNHNY and CDR2 SVGAGI (reference sequence). The V gene end was trimmed by 2 bases and the J gene end by 7 bases; junction bases not matched to a gene: 15. The CDR3 is made up of 17 amino acids. DNA for the CDR3: TGTGCCAGCAGTTACCGAACCCGGGACAGGGAAGCTCTTGAGCAGTACTTC. Protein product: CASSYRTRDREALEQYF.

This clonotype was counted many times. Here the CDR3 DNA reads TGTGCCATCAGTGAGTCTGCCGGACTAGCGGGCGGTATCTACGAGCAGTACGTC. Its translation is CAISESAGLAGGIYEQYV. The chain links TRBV10-3 to TRBJ2-7; 11 positions agree with TRBD2. The junction had 10 bases not matched to a gene; V was cut back by 0 bases and J by 3 bases. CDR3 length: 18 amino acids. CDR1 and CDR2 (germline): ENHRY, SYGVKD.

V usage is TRBV7-4 and J usage is TRBJ2-1, with 9 bases fitting TRBD1. Trimming removed 4 bases from V and 8 bases from J; junction bases left unmatched: 15. CDR3 length: 17 residues. CDR1 SGHVT and CDR2 SQSDAQ come from the germline V gene. The CDR3 protein is CASSSYTGGDGVYEQFF. DNA for the CDR3: TGTGCCAGCAGCTCTTATACAGGGGGCGACGGGGTATATGAGCAGTTCTTC.

The rearrangement links TRBV15 to TRBJ1-1; D is ambiguous. The CDR3 sequence is 13 residues long. Germline lookup yields CDR1 LNHNV and CDR2 YYDKDF (reference sequence). The V end was cut by 2 bases, the J end by 1 base, with 5 bases between. CDR3 DNA sequence: TGTGCCACCAGCAGACAGCCGAACACTGAAGCTTTCTTT. Its translation: CATSRQPNTEAFF. Complete variable domain (other parts from reference TRBV15 and TRBJ1-1): DAMVIQNPRYQVTQFGKPVTLSCSQTLNHNVMYWYQQKSSQAPKLLFHYYDKDFNNEADTPDNFQSRRPNTSFCFLDIRSPGLGDTAMYLCATSRQPNTEAFFGQGTRLTVV.

This clonotype was seen only a few times. The rearrangement links TRBV7-9 to TRBJ2-2; TRBD1 or TRBD2 may be the D gene (5 bases each). V was shortened by 5 bases and J by 2 bases, with 12 bases between the two germline ends. The CDR3 runs 15 residues. The germline gives CDR1 SEHNR, CDR2 FQNEAQ (reference sequence). CDR3: CASSHGTGNTGELFF. The CDR3 DNA is TGTGCCAGCAGCCACGGGACGGGAAACACCGGGGAGCTGTTTTTT. The full variable domain, with the rest looked up from reference TRBV7-9 and TRBJ2-2, is DTGVSQNPRHKITKRGQNVTFRCDPISEHNRLYWYRQTLGQGPEFLTYFQNEAQLEKSRLLSDRFSAERPKGSFSTLEIQRTEQGDSAMYLCASSHGTGNTGELFFGEGSRLTVL.

The genes are TRBV18 and TRBJ2-7, with 9 bases fitting TRBD1. Germline CDR1 reads KGHSH; CDR2 reads LQKENI. Trimming at V came to 3 bases and at J to 4 bases, leaving 7 bases not matched to a gene. CDR3 length: 15 amino acids. The CDR3 sequence: CASSPGDRERYEQYF. CDR3 nucleotide sequence: TGTGCCAGCTCACCGGGGGACAGGGAAAGGTACGAGCAGTACTTC.

This clonotype was recorded many times. V usage is TRBV15 and J usage is TRBJ1-1; perhaps TRBD1 as D (5 bases). V was clipped by 5 bases and J by 5 bases, with 18 bases between them. The CDR3 has 15 amino acids. Germline values: CDR1 LNHNV, CDR2 YYDKDF (reference sequence). The CDR3 loop is CATSGRLGGRTEAFF. The CDR3 nucleotides read TGTGCCACCAGCGGACGGCTGGGGGGTAGGACTGAAGCTTTCTTT.

This chain uses TRBV7-8 with TRBJ2-1; possibly TRBD2 for D (5 bases). Trimming cost V 5 bases and J 10 bases, with 24 bases left between them. The CDR3 sequence is 16 residues long. Germline V gene sequence: CDR1 SGHVS, CDR2 FQNEAQ. CDR3 nucleotide sequence: TGTGCCAGCAGCCCTACCGGGAACGGGATAAGGAACGAGCAGTTCTTC. The encoded protein is CASSPTGNGIRNEQFF.

This clonotype was seen only a few times. The chain joins TRBV9 to TRBJ2-1, with D possibly called TRBD1 or TRBD2 (5 bases each). Between the trimmed V and J ends, which lost 4 bases and 3 bases, there was a span of 14 bases. The CDR3 is 15 residues long. Germline V lookup: CDR1 SGDLS, CDR2 YYNGEE. This CDR3 reads CASSPLGGGYNEQFF. CDR3 coding DNA: TGTGCCAGCAGCCCCTTGGGTGGGGGCTACAATGAGCAGTTCTTC. The entire variable domain, with the rest obtained from reference TRBV9 and TRBJ2-1, is as follows: DSGVTQTPKHLITATGQRVTLRCSPRSGDLSVYWYQQSLDQGLQFLIQYYNGEERAKGNILERFSAQQFPDLHSELNLSSLELGDSALYFCASSPLGGGYNEQFFGPGTRLTVL.

This clonotype was recorded many times. The chain joins TRBV25-1 to TRBJ2-7; 7 bases match TRBD2. V shed 1 base, J shed 2 bases, and the junction held 8 bases outside the gene matches. CDR1 is MGHDK and CDR2 is SYGVNS in the germline V gene. This CDR3 comprises 16 residues. The CDR3 sequence: CASSESGAGRAYEQYV. The CDR3 DNA sequence: TGTGCCAGCAGTGAATCGGGAGCGGGAAGAGCCTACGAGCAGTACGTC.

This clonotype has only a few counts. The V gene is TRBV5-4, the J gene TRBJ1-1; no firm D call. There are 13 residues in the CDR3. Germline V gene data show CDR1 as SGHNT and CDR2 as YYREEE (reference sequence). Trimming left V 0 bases short and J 5 bases short, with 8 bases between. Here the CDR3 DNA reads TGTGCCAGCAGCTTGGGGGTAGGGACTGAAGCTTTCTTT. It is translated as CASSLGVGTEAFF.

The chain has TRBV7-2 and TRBJ1-2; 7 bases are a match to TRBD1. In germline, CDR1 is SGHTA, CDR2 FQGNSA. The CDR3 loop spans 14 amino acids. V lost 2 bases, J lost 5 bases, and 5 bases stayed unmatched. CDR3 bases: TGTGCCAGCAGCTTACCTCTCAGGGGGTATGGCTACACCTTC. It specifies CASSLPLRGYGYTF. Combining the CDR3 with reference TRBV7-2 and TRBJ1-2 gives the whole variable domain GAGVSQSPSNKVTEKGKDVELRCDPISGHTALYWYRQSLGQGLEFLIYFQGNSAPDKSGLPSDRFSAERTGGSVSTLTIQRTQQEDSAVYLCASSLPLRGYGYTFGSGTRLTVV.

This clonotype has at least ten counts. This chain uses TRBV7-2 with TRBJ2-7, with TRBD2 matching over 11 bases. The length of the CDR3 is 16 residues. CDR1 and CDR2 (germline): SGHTA, FQGNSA. Losses at the gene ends were 3 bases for V and 7 bases for J; bases not matched to a gene: 11. The CDR3 nucleotides read TGTGCCAGCAGCTTGGCCCCGGGACTAGCGGTTTCTGAGCAGTACTTC. Protein product: CASSLAPGLAVSEQYF.

This clonotype has ten or more counts. The chain uses TRBV2 and TRBJ1-3; no reliable D call. The germline V gene has CDR1 SNHLY and CDR2 FYNNEI. V shed 6 bases and J shed 0 bases, with 9 bases lying between them. The CDR3 has 14 amino acids. CDR3: CASRVGNSGNTIYF. The CDR3, as DNA: TGTGCCAGCAGGGTAGGAAACTCTGGAAACACCATATATTTT. Variable domain in full (rest from reference TRBV2 and TRBJ1-3): EPEVTQTPSHQVTQMGQEVILRCVPISNHLYFYWYRQILGQKVEFLVSFYNNEISEKSEIFDDQFSVERPDGSNFTLKIRSTKLEDSAMYFCASRVGNSGNTIYFGEGSWLTVV.

The chain employs TRBV7-8 and TRBJ1-1; 7 nucleotides agree with TRBD1. V shed 1 base, J shed 8 bases, and the junction held 10 bases outside the gene matches. Germline values: CDR1 SGHVS, CDR2 FQNEAQ. The CDR3 is made up of 15 amino acids. This CDR3 is CASSLGDSPVGEAFF. The CDR3 region has the DNA TGTGCCAGCAGCTTAGGGGACAGCCCCGTGGGGGAAGCTTTCTTT.